This T cell receptor beta chain was retrieved from a study of Ad26.COV2.S vaccination and SARS-CoV-2 variants. Across the whole study: It was the COV1001 Ad26.COV2.S trial arm that included the donor. Into the muscle, Ad26.COV2.S was dosed once or twice, 56 days apart.

TCRdb's copy holds only in-frame clones and misses some; the assay was immunoSEQ multiplex PCR. Of about 350,000 clones in the sample, about 88% were seen once. Of note for this clone: Antigen unknown.

As for treatment: around 19 received Ad26.COV2.S at low or high dose, single or two shots; about 5 received placebo; per-sample allocation not given. The study sampled participants on day 63 after the first vaccine or placebo injection. Study-wide results and caveats: Spike-specific TCR breadth ran higher among vaccine recipients than placebo recipients.

Sequenced here: peripheral blood, sampled in a trial of Ad26.COV2.S vaccine versus placebo. This receptor was identified in a person aged 18-60 years who received the Ad26.COV2.S COVID-19 vaccine or a placebo.

The chain's CDR3 is CSVADRGNEQFF. The DNA of the CDR3 is TGCAGCGTTGCGGACAGGGGAAATGAGCAGTTCTTC. This chain links TRBV29-1 with TRBJ2-1; TRBD1 matches 9 bases. The junction had 2 bases not matched to a gene; V was cut back by 4 bases and J by 7 bases. Looked up from germline, CDR1 is SQVTM and CDR2 is ANQGSEA. The CDR3 is 12 amino acids.